This is a list of T cell receptor beta chains from one sample in a study of shared clonotypes between healthy human individuals. The assay was immunoSEQ multiplex PCR, and TCRdb's table has in-frame clones only and misses some. The data show about 960,000 clones, roughly 72% seen once. The sequenced material came from memory CD4+ T cells sorted from blood. These receptors were obtained from a young man in good health. Both conserved end residues are trimmed from each CDR3. Fields, in order: J gene, V gene, CDR3 protein.

J: TRBJ2-3
V: TRBV14
CDR3: ASSQERTGVFGTDTQY

J: TRBJ1-1
V: TRBV14
CDR3: ASRPYWNTEAF

J: TRBJ2-5
V: TRBV2
CDR3: ASRKEGGTETQY

J: TRBJ2-1
V: TRBV28
CDR3: ASSFFGEGTYNEQF

J: TRBJ2-3
V: TRBV2
CDR3: ASSQRQTSTDTQY

J: TRBJ2-3
V: TRBV6-1
CDR3: ASSEMTGGSDTQY

J: TRBJ2-1
V: TRBV20-1
CDR3: SADLLYEQF

J: TRBJ1-1
V: TRBV7-9
CDR3: ASSRGQGDTEAF

J: TRBJ2-7
V: TRBV5-6
CDR3: ATHEGSSSYEQY

J: TRBJ2-3
V: TRBV9
CDR3: ASSVLAITDTQY

J: TRBJ2-6
V: TRBV4-1
CDR3: ASSQGSQAGANVLT

J: TRBJ1-1
V: TRBV5-4
CDR3: ASSLQQLNTEAF

J: TRBJ2-2
V: TRBV2
CDR3: ASSESGAPRGELF

J: TRBJ2-7
V: TRBV29-1
CDR3: SALRPLGSRYEQY

J: TRBJ1-2
V: TRBV7-2
CDR3: ASSPDRVGYT

J: TRBJ1-2
V: TRBV6-5
CDR3: ASSYSMGGYT

J: TRBJ2-1
V: TRBV5-1
CDR3: ASMEQSGNSNEQF